This TCR beta chain was sequenced during a study of STAT3 mutations in large granular lymphocyte leukemia. About the research overall: Roughly half the longitudinally sequenced T-LGLL patients had canonical STAT3 mutations. Overall study results and limits: Suggested: STAT3 mutation was not the ancestral event for these clonal expansions. At least one immunodominant TCR beta clonotype appeared in every T-cell large granular lymphocyte leukemia patient. Sampling intervals varied between patients and samples.

Concerning this clone itself: What it recognizes is unknown.

Around 40,000 productive templates were obtained per sample on average. The protocol was immunoSEQ multiplex PCR, while the TCRdb copy is restricted to in-frame clones and leaves out a portion. The sample has tens of thousands of clones, over 65% seen once. This CDR3 spans 15 amino acids. V lost 0 bases to trimming and J lost 0 bases, with 12 bases between them. Germline CDR1 and CDR2: GTSNPN and SVGIG (reference sequence). V is TRBV30 and J is TRBJ2-7, with D possibly being TRBD2 (5 bases). This clonotype was obtained from a woman in her forties or fifties with T-cell large granular lymphocyte leukemia. Some clones in this sample may be carry-over from other donors' samples. Sequences were obtained from peripheral blood mononuclear cells. The DNA of the CDR3 is TGTGCCTGGAGTGTATTGCGGGTCGCCTCCTACGAGCAGTACTTC. It yields the protein CAWSVLRVASYEQYF.